This TCR beta chain comes out of a study of T cell responses to AZD1222 COVID-19 vaccine. V was shortened by 6 bases and J by 4 bases, with 24 bases between the two germline ends. Germline assignment: CDR1 MNHEY and CDR2 SMNVEV (reference sequence). This CDR3 comprises 18 residues. Sequencing used immunoSEQ multiplex PCR; TCRdb keeps in-frame clones, though not all of them. The table records about 150,000 clones, around 93% of them present only once. The clonotype comes from an adult who received the AZD1222 COVID-19 vaccine. V gene TRBV27 combines with J gene TRBJ2-2, with D possibly being TRBD2 (5 bases). Here the sequenced sample was peripheral blood, taken 28 days after the second AZD1222 dose. CDR3 nucleotides: TGTGCCAGCAGCCCTGTCGACGGAACCAGGAGGCGCACCGGGGAGCTGTTTTTT. Amino acids: CASSPVDGTRRRTGELFF.